This entry describes one T cell receptor (beta chain). Its specificity is unknown. V lost 1 base and J lost 0; bases outside the gene matches: 16. Germline values: CDR1 LGHNA, CDR2 YNFKEQ. This CDR3 has 21 residues. The record originates from a study of T-cell reconstitution after alpha-beta-depleted transplantation in children. Findings and caveats of the study: A year had passed since transplant, and T-cell counts and diversity by then came mostly from newly produced T cells. Roughly two months post-transplant, alpha-beta T cells reportedly originated from several hundred graft clones that had expanded. Surviving recipient cells, namely T cells and thymic progenitors, were the source of high day-60 TCRbeta diversity in some patients.

Unique molecular identifiers were built into the TCRbeta library. TCRdb fed the PCR reads into MiXCR, producing one record per CDR3 protein. Among 500,000 or so distinct CDR3 sequences, approximately 10% were seen once, and the ten largest hold 12% to 15%. The receptor comes from a female patient aged 2-9 years who had a stem cell transplant for aplastic anemia, so the T cells may come from the graft donor. The sequences come from PBMCs, mostly from graft donor cells, collected 180 days after TCRalphabeta/CD19-depleted stem cell transplant. The chain couples TRBV4-2 to TRBJ2-3; 10 bases agree with TRBD2. The CDR3 here is CASSQARATSGFYTSTDTQYF. The CDR3 nucleotides read TGTGCCAGCAGCCAAGCGAGGGCGACTAGCGGGTTCTACACTAGCACAGATACGCAGTATTTT.